This TCR beta chain was profiled in a study of cytomegalovirus exposure and HLA in healthy donors. Study-level information: The 110 or so validation repertoires, a later analysis reported, used the same platform as the approximately 670 first-cohort repertoires.

This clone was observed a handful of times. Its matching antigen is unknown. Points from the study as a whole: According to a subsequent analysis, TCR clusters identified in the first cohort showed a tendency to co-occur across the roughly 110 validation repertoires. Reports credit the classifier with highly specific, highly sensitive diagnosis of cytomegalovirus status. In vitro experiments confirmed that three CMV-associated chains were specific for CMV antigens.

Assay used: immunoSEQ multiplex PCR; TCRdb lists only in-frame clones, some missing. The sample holds about 120,000 clones; roughly 95% are singletons and the top ten take 1.7%. The CDR3 runs 14 residues. The TCR originated in a man aged 18-30 years in good health and CMV-seronegative. Sequenced sample: PBMCs. This sequence joins TRBV21-1 and TRBJ2-7; the table calls TRBD2, which could not be checked here. TRBV21-1 is classified as a pseudogene. In DNA form, the CDR3 reads TGTGCCAGCAGCAAAGGGACTAGCGGGAGCGAGCAGTACTTC. Protein: CASSKGTSGSEQYF.